These 13 T cell receptor beta chains were all obtained from the same sample, sequenced in a study of CD8 T cells in ankylosing spondylitis. TCRdb reprocessed the 5' RACE reads with MiXCR, giving one entry per CDR3 protein. The sample includes about 240,000 distinct CDR3 sequences, about 24% of them seen just once. The source material was blood, either unsorted or a sorted T cell fraction (not recorded which). Every receptor here comes from a male donor with ankylosing spondylitis or in good health (not recorded which).

This clonotype has a count of ten or more. The CDR3 loop is CASSGTGGRGNEKLFF. The CDR3 nucleotides are TGCGCCAGCAGCGGGACAGGGGGCCGAGGTAATGAAAAACTGTTTTTT. The chain links TRBV5-1 to TRBJ1-4; 12 bases are a match to TRBD1. V gave up 4 bases and J gave up 4 bases; unmatched junction bases: 5. The CDR3 extends over 16 amino acids. CDR1 SGHRS and CDR2 YFSETQ come from the germline V gene.

This clonotype was detected a few times. The rearrangement joins TRBV6-6 to TRBJ1-1; no firm D call. CDR3 length: 11 residues. Germline V gene data show CDR1 as MNHNY and CDR2 as SVGAGI (reference sequence). V lost 1 base, J lost 6 bases, and 3 bases lay in between. The CDR3: CASSYFPEAFF. Here the CDR3 DNA reads TGTGCCAGCAGTTACTTCCCTGAAGCTTTCTTT.

This chain joins TRBV10-3 and TRBJ1-5; possible D gene TRBD1, 6 bases. The V gene lost 4 bases and the J gene lost 3 bases, with 7 bases spanning the gap. The CDR3 is 13 amino acids. The germline V gene has CDR1 ENHRY and CDR2 SYGVKD. DNA of the CDR3: TGTGCCATCAGTGGACAGGACAATCAGCCCCAGCATTTT. Translating it yields CAISGQDNQPQHF.

This clonotype was detected many times. V is TRBV25-1 and J is TRBJ2-2; no clear D. Trimming took off 6 bases at V and 3 bases at J, with 5 bases between the two ends. The CDR3 length is 12 residues. CDR1 and CDR2 (germline): MGHDK, SYGVNS. The chain's CDR3 is CASRYYTGELFF. The DNA of the CDR3 is TGTGCCAGCAGATATTACACCGGGGAGCTGTTTTTT. Full variable domain (outside the CDR3, taken from reference TRBV25-1 and TRBJ2-2): EADIYQTPRYLVIGTGKKITLECSQTMGHDKMYWYQQDPGMELHLIHYSYGVNSTEKGDLSSESTVSRIRTEHFPLTLESARPSHTSQYLCASRYYTGELFFGEGSRLTVL.

This clonotype was counted ten times or more. This sequence joins TRBV5-6 and TRBJ2-7; 8 bases are a match to TRBD2. The CDR3 runs 16 residues. V shed 3 bases, J shed 0 bases, and the junction held 8 bases outside the gene matches. Germline CDR1 SGHDT, CDR2 YYEEEE. This CDR3 reads CASSSPGGYSSYEQYF. Here the CDR3 DNA reads TGTGCCAGCAGCTCCCCGGGGGGGTATAGCTCCTACGAGCAGTACTTC.

This clonotype has a handful of counts. The chain employs TRBV12-3 or TRBV12-4 and TRBJ2-3; 11 bases map to TRBD2. CDR3 length: 17 residues. With 5 bases clipped from V and 2 bases from J, the junction kept 9 bases outside the gene matches. The DNA of the CDR3 is TGTGCCAGCAGTCTAGGGACTAGCGGACTCCCCACAGATACGCAGTATTTT. Residues: CASSLGTSGLPTDTQYF.

This clonotype was recorded many times. The chain links TRBV20-1 to TRBJ2-1; D gene unclear. CDR1 and CDR2 (germline): DFQATT, SNEGSKA (reference sequence). The V end lost 7 bases, the J end lost 2 bases, and 9 bases lay between the germline ends. The CDR3 length is 12 residues. The DNA of the CDR3 is TGCAGTGAGGCGACACCCTACAATGAGCAGTTCTTC. The encoded protein is CSEATPYNEQFF.

V usage is TRBV11-2 and J usage is TRBJ2-1, with unresolved D. Germline V lookup: CDR1 SGHAT, CDR2 FQNNGV. The CDR3 contains 13 residues. Between the trimmed V and J ends, which lost 7 bases and 4 bases, there was a span of 11 bases. The CDR3 here is CASNPGPYNEQFF. DNA for the CDR3: TGTGCCAGCAACCCTGGCCCTTACAATGAGCAGTTCTTC.

This clonotype was recorded at least ten times. V is TRBV5-1 and J is TRBJ1-1, with 9 bases matching TRBD1. Germline CDR1 SGHRS, CDR2 YFSETQ. CDR3 length equals 16 residues. Unmatched junction bases numbered 11, after V lost 4 bases and J lost 4 bases. The CDR3 is CASSKRPGTGSTEAFF. The CDR3 nucleotides read TGCGCCAGCAGCAAACGACCCGGGACAGGGAGCACTGAAGCTTTCTTT. The variable domain in full, completed from reference TRBV5-1 and TRBJ1-1, reads KAGVTQTPRYLIKTRGQQVTLSCSPISGHRSVSWYQQTPGQGLQFLFEYFSETQRNKGNFPGRFSGRQFSNSRSEMNVSTLELGDSALYLCASSKRPGTGSTEAFFGQGTRLTVV.

This clonotype showed up many times. The V and J genes are TRBV20-1 and TRBJ2-7, with D possibly TRBD2 on 6 matching bases. The CDR3 is 15 residues long. Germline-derived CDR1 and CDR2 are DFQATT and SNEGSKA (reference sequence). Trimming stripped 6 bases from V and 4 bases from J, with 22 bases between. The chain's CDR3 is CSAWTYAGGRYEQYF. CDR3 nucleotides: TGCAGTGCATGGACTTATGCGGGTGGGAGGTACGAGCAGTACTTC.

This clonotype came up a few times. The CDR3 DNA follows: TGCAGTGTCTCTCGTACAGGGGGTTACGAGCAGTACTTC. It codes for CSVSRTGGYEQYF. The chain recombines TRBV20-1 with TRBJ2-7; 8 bases are shared with TRBD1. CDR1 is DFQATT, CDR2 SNEGSKA, per germline (reference sequence). The CDR3 runs to 13 residues. The junction had 9 bases not matched to a gene; V was cut back by 7 bases and J by 4 bases.

The chain recombines TRBV28 with TRBJ2-7; 10 bases line up with TRBD1. The CDR3 length is 16 residues. The germline gives CDR1 MDHEN, CDR2 SYDVKM. Losses at the gene ends were 3 bases for V and 2 bases for J; bases not matched to a gene: 7. CDR3 sequence reads: CASSLGGGQGTYEQYF. The DNA for the CDR3 is TGTGCCAGCAGTTTGGGTGGGGGACAGGGGACCTACGAGCAGTACTTC. Complete variable domain (other parts from reference TRBV28 and TRBJ2-7): DVKVTQSSRYLVKRTGEKVFLECVQDMDHENMFWYRQDPGLGLRLIYFSYDVKMKEKGDIPEGYSVSREKKERFSLILESASTNQTSMYLCASSLGGGQGTYEQYFGPGTRLTVT.

This clonotype was seen at least ten times. V usage is TRBV4-1 and J usage is TRBJ2-3; the D gene is possibly TRBD2 (5 bases). The V and J ends lost 5 bases and 0 bases respectively, with 15 bases between them. CDR1 is MGHRA, CDR2 YSYEKL, per germline. The CDR3 length is 16 residues. CDR3 nucleotides: TGCGCCAGCAGCGAAGTGGGGAAGCGGAGCACAGATACGCAGTATTTT. It translates to CASSEVGKRSTDTQYF.